Below, 26 T cell receptor beta chains from the same sample are listed, as sequenced in a study of shared clonotypes between healthy human individuals. Generated by immunoSEQ multiplex PCR, the TCRdb table keeps only in-frame clones and is missing some. The sample shows 550,000 to 700,000 clones, more than 70% of them seen only once. The sequencing sample was made of memory CD4+ T cells sorted from blood. Subset here: CD45RA-negative fraction. The source is a woman aged 30 to 39 in good health.

In its sample, this clone was seen many times. V is TRBV6-1 and J is TRBJ2-4, with D possibly TRBD2 on 5 matching bases. Germline CDR1 MNHNS, CDR2 SASEGT. Deletions cut 6 bases from V and 2 bases from J, with 8 bases between. This CDR3 has 13 amino acids. CDR3 amino acids: CASSEGTKNIQYF. The DNA of the CDR3 is TGTGCCAGCAGCGAGGGTACCAAAAACATTCAGTACTTC.

The table lists this clone with a few counts. The gene calls are TRBV6-1 and TRBJ2-1, with a tentative D call TRBD1 (5 bases). CDR3 size: 16 residues. CDR1 is MNHNS and CDR2 is SASEGT in the germline V gene. V was cut by 3 bases and J by 0 bases, with 12 bases left in between. This chain's CDR3 is CASSDRVYPSYNEQFF. The CDR3 DNA reads TGTGCCAGCAGTGACAGGGTCTACCCCTCCTACAATGAGCAGTTCTTC.

This clone was recorded at least ten times. This chain uses TRBV5-4 with TRBJ2-5; TRBD1 matches at 9 bases. The CDR3 spans 14 residues. Germline V gene lookup returns CDR1 SGHNT and CDR2 YYREEE (reference sequence). V gave up 5 bases and J gave up 5 bases; unmatched junction bases: 7. The CDR3: CASSPGTGWETQYF. CDR3 nucleotide sequence: TGTGCCAGCAGTCCCGGGACAGGGTGGGAGACCCAGTACTTC.

The rearrangement links TRBV4-1 to TRBJ2-7; 12 nucleotides agree with TRBD1. The germline V gene encodes CDR1 MGHRA and CDR2 YSYEKL. The length of the CDR3 is 16 residues. J gave up 7 bases and V 5 bases, and 12 bases lay outside the gene matches. CDR3 in amino acids: CASSNQPGQGAVEQYF. The CDR3, as DNA: TGCGCCAGCAGCAACCAACCGGGACAGGGGGCGGTTGAGCAGTACTTC.

This clone was detected once. The chain carries TRBV7-6 and TRBJ2-7, with 7 bases matching TRBD1. This CDR3 spans 15 amino acids. In germline, CDR1 is SGHVS, CDR2 FNYEAQ. J lost 1 base, V lost 5 bases, and 8 bases had no gene match. In nucleotides, the CDR3 is TGTGCCAGCAGCCGCTCTGGGACAGCTTCCTACGAGCAGTACTTC. It specifies CASSRSGTASYEQYF.

Points on this clone: This sequence may be a read error, since a much larger clone differs from it by one base. The chain employs TRBV6-5 and TRBJ2-5; a weak D match, TRBD1 (7 bases). The better agreement between TRBJ2-7 and the DNA end casts doubt on the J call. Germline CDR1 reads MNHEY; CDR2 reads SVGAGI. CDR3 length: 12 amino acids. CDR3 loop: CASSRGAYEQYF. The CDR3, as DNA: TGTGCCAGCAGCAGGGGGGCCTACGAGCAGTACTTC.

Of note for this clone: The same CDR3 arises from other DNA sequences in this sample as well. The chain recombines TRBV4-2 with TRBJ2-5; 10 nucleotides line up with TRBD2. The J segment lost 1 base and the V segment lost 4 bases, leaving 12 bases of the junction unmatched. The V gene's germline CDR1 is LGHNA and CDR2 YNFKEQ. CDR3 length: 18 residues. CDR3 amino acids: CASSPGATSGLSQETQYF. In nucleotides, the CDR3 is TGTGCCAGCAGCCCTGGGGCGACTAGCGGGCTATCCCAAGAGACCCAGTACTTC.

At least ten counts were recorded for this clone. The chain carries TRBV28 and TRBJ2-1, with 8 bases matching TRBD1. The CDR3 spans 14 residues. The ends lost 3 bases at V and 6 bases at J; junction bases unmatched: 4. Germline V gives CDR1 MDHEN, CDR2 SYDVKM. The CDR3, as DNA: TGTGCCAGCAGTTTGACAGGGGAGTCCAATGAGCAGTTCTTC. It translates to CASSLTGESNEQFF.

The chain recombines TRBV7-2 with TRBJ1-1; D remains ambiguous. Germline V gives CDR1 SGHTA, CDR2 FQGNSA. Trimming stripped 5 bases from V and 0 bases from J, with 13 bases between. The CDR3 spans 15 residues. As DNA, the CDR3 is TGTGCCAGCAGCGACAATGCCCTGGTGAACACTGAAGCTTTCTTT. This gives the protein CASSDNALVNTEAFF.

The V call is TRBV29-1, the J call TRBJ2-7, with D unclear. There are 12 residues in the CDR3. Germline V gene data show CDR1 as SQVTM and CDR2 as ANQGSEA. V was pared by 7 bases and J by 4 bases, with 14 bases between. The chain's CDR3 is CSAKLTPYEQYF. CDR3 nucleotides: TGCAGCGCAAAGCTCACACCGTACGAGCAGTACTTC.

V usage is TRBV29-1 and J usage is TRBJ2-2, with 7 nucleotides matching TRBD1. The CDR3 covers 14 residues. Trimming at V came to 6 bases and at J to 5 bases, leaving 9 bases not matched to a gene. Germline V gives CDR1 SQVTM, CDR2 ANQGSEA. CDR3 region: CSVERQGETGELFF. CDR3 DNA sequence: TGCAGCGTCGAAAGACAGGGAGAAACCGGGGAGCTGTTTTTT.

The chain uses TRBV5-8 and TRBJ2-5; the match to TRBD1 covers 7 bases. After removal of 5 bases from V and 5 bases from J, the junction contained 12 bases not matched to a gene. The CDR3 is 15 residues long. Germline V gene data show CDR1 as SGHTS and CDR2 as YDEGEE. The CDR3 sequence is CASRHLGTEGETQYF. The CDR3 region has the DNA TGTGCCAGCAGACACCTGGGGACAGAGGGCGAGACCCAGTACTTC. Combining the CDR3 with reference TRBV5-8 and TRBJ2-5 gives the whole variable domain EAGVTQSPTHLIKTRGQQATLRCSPISGHTSVYWYQQALGLGLQFLLWYDEGEERNRGNFPPRFSGRQFPNYSSELNVNALELEDSALYLCASRHLGTEGETQYFGPGTRLLVL.

There are a few counts of this clone. The chain links TRBV19 to TRBJ1-5; the D is unclear. The CDR3 spans 16 residues. Trimming took off 3 bases at V and 4 bases at J, with 16 bases between the two ends. Germline assignment: CDR1 LNHDA and CDR2 SQIVND (reference sequence). The CDR3: CASSMGSQVGNQPQHF. Written as DNA, the CDR3 is TGTGCCAGTAGTATGGGGAGCCAGGTCGGTAATCAGCCCCAGCATTTT.

This sequence joins TRBV21-1 and TRBJ1-1; the table's D call of TRBD1 was not tested on the DNA. TRBV21-1 is recorded as a pseudogene. This CDR3 comprises 13 residues. CDR3 protein: CASSKVGTGEAFF. CDR3 DNA: TGTGCCAGCAGCAAAGTCGGCACAGGGGAAGCTTTCTTT.

This chain connects TRBV5-1 to TRBJ1-3; D remains unclear. V was trimmed by 0 bases and J by 0 bases, leaving 7 bases between them. The CDR3 totals 15 residues. CDR1 and CDR2 (germline): SGHRS, YFSETQ. The CDR3 DNA sequence: TGCGCCAGCAGCTTGGCGGCAGACTCTGGAAACACCATATATTTT. Protein product: CASSLAADSGNTIYF.

The chain is built from TRBV7-9 and TRBJ2-7; possible D gene TRBD2, 6 bases. This CDR3 is built from 14 residues. Trimming pared 4 bases from V and 1 base from J, leaving 11 bases between. The V gene's germline CDR1 is SEHNR and CDR2 FQNEAQ (reference sequence). CDR3 in amino acids: CASSSYGTSYEQYF. The CDR3, as DNA: TGTGCCAGCAGCTCGTATGGGACTTCCTACGAGCAGTACTTC.

CDR3 sequence: CASSYSSDRNEQFF. DNA of the CDR3: TGTGCCAGCAGTTACTCCTCGGATCGTAATGAGCAGTTCTTC. The genes are TRBV7-9 and TRBJ2-1; no firm D call. The CDR3 extends over 14 amino acids. Germline lookup yields CDR1 SEHNR and CDR2 FQNEAQ (reference sequence). The V gene lost 6 bases and the J gene lost 7 bases, with 16 bases spanning the gap.

Comments on this clone: This may come from a read error, since a much larger clone is one base off. This chain connects TRBV7-8 to TRBJ2-7, with 7 bases identical to TRBD1. V dropped 5 bases and J dropped 2; count of bases not matched to a gene: 3. Germline values: CDR1 SGHVS, CDR2 FQNEAQ. This CDR3 has 13 amino acids. The CDR3 sequence is CASSLGQPYEQYF. CDR3 sequence (DNA): TGTGCCAGCAGCCTGGGACAGCCCTACGAGCAGTACTTC.

J is TRBJ1-3 and V is TRBV28; 9 bases are a match to TRBD1. CDR1 is MDHEN and CDR2 is SYDVKM in the germline V gene. CDR3 length equals 14 residues. The V gene end was trimmed by 6 bases and the J gene end by 7 bases; junction bases not matched to a gene: 7. CDR3: CASSGQGKVNTIYF. The CDR3 region has the DNA TGTGCCAGCAGCGGACAGGGGAAAGTCAACACCATATATTTT.

The chain has TRBV27 and TRBJ2-5, with TRBD2 as a possible D gene (6 bases). The germline V gene encodes CDR1 MNHEY and CDR2 SMNVEV (reference sequence). The V end lost 3 bases, the J end lost 4 bases, and 12 bases lay between the germline ends. This CDR3 region has 14 residues. CDR3 DNA: TGTGCCAGCAGTTTGCGGGGTCATGGAGAGACCCAGTACTTC. Translation gives CASSLRGHGETQYF.

The rearrangement joins TRBV2 to TRBJ1-2; tentatively, D is TRBD1 (6 bases). CDR1 SNHLY and CDR2 FYNNEI come from the germline V gene. The ends were cut back, 6 bases at V and 7 bases at J, with 21 bases in the middle. This CDR3 is 15 amino acids long. The CDR3 sequence: CASSLTQGHEGGYTF. The CDR3 DNA is TGTGCCAGCAGCCTCACCCAGGGACATGAGGGTGGCTACACCTTC.

This clone was counted between two and nine times. This specimen includes other DNA sequences encoding the same CDR3. The genes are TRBV6-1 and TRBJ1-5; D is unclear. CDR3 length: 14 amino acids. The germline V and J ends were trimmed by 4 bases and 2 bases, with 9 bases remaining between them. Germline V gene lookup returns CDR1 MNHNS and CDR2 SASEGT. This chain's CDR3 is CASSGGRGNQPQHF. The CDR3 bases are TGTGCCAGCAGTGGAGGACGAGGCAATCAGCCCCAGCATTTT.

This chain joins TRBV4-1 and TRBJ2-7; perhaps TRBD2 as D (6 bases). CDR3 size: 16 residues. V lost 4 bases and J 2 bases, leaving 18 bases between the germline ends. The germline V gene encodes CDR1 MGHRA and CDR2 YSYEKL. This chain's CDR3 is CASSPSPVGGTYEQYF. CDR3 DNA sequence: TGCGCCAGCAGCCCGTCTCCCGTAGGAGGGACCTACGAGCAGTACTTC.

This clone was seen only a few times. The rearrangement joins TRBV19 to TRBJ2-6; D unresolved. Germline CDR1 LNHDA, CDR2 SQIVND (reference sequence). V shed 4 bases and J shed 1 base, with 11 bases lying between them. The CDR3 loop spans 16 amino acids. CDR3 DNA sequence: TGTGCCAGTAGTAACGGAATCCTTTCTGGGGCCAACGTCCTGACTTTC. Amino acids: CASSNGILSGANVLTF.

V gene TRBV14 combines with J gene TRBJ2-7; the match to TRBD2 covers 8 bases. V was clipped by 6 bases and J by 5 bases; unmatched bases: 9. The CDR3 contains 14 residues. Per germline, CDR1 SGHDN and CDR2 FVKESK. The CDR3 DNA is TGTGCCAGCAGAAATGGGACTAGGAGCCACGAGCAGTACTTC. Protein: CASRNGTRSHEQYF. The variable domain in full, completed from reference TRBV14 and TRBJ2-7, reads EAGVTQFPSHSVIEKGQTVTLRCDPISGHDNLYWYRRVMGKEIKFLLHFVKESKQDESGMPNNRFLAERTGGTYSTLKVQPAELEDSGVYFCASRNGTRSHEQYFGPGTRLTVT.

The genes are TRBV28 and TRBJ2-1; the D gene is possibly TRBD1 (5 bases). Germline lookup yields CDR1 MDHEN and CDR2 SYDVKM. V lost 3 bases and J lost 0, with 12 bases in between. This CDR3 is built from 16 residues. The CDR3 DNA sequence: TGTGCCAGCAGTTTGTATGGCAGGGCCTCCTACAATGAGCAGTTCTTC. This gives the protein CASSLYGRASYNEQFF.